Below are 13 T cell receptor beta chains sequenced from a single sample in a study of cytomegalovirus exposure and HLA in healthy donors. The PCR made use of 60 Vbeta and 13 Jbeta primers. Clones were sequenced by immunoSEQ multiplex PCR, and TCRdb holds only the in-frame ones, with some missing. The sample has approximately 93,000 clones, 55% to 70% seen once; the top ten hold more than 5%. The material sequenced was PBMCs. The receptor source for this set is a boy aged 5-17 years in good health and CMV-seropositive.

J is TRBJ1-2 and V is TRBV2; 7 positions agree with TRBD1. After removal of 1 base from V and 7 bases from J, the junction contained 6 bases not matched to a gene. Germline CDR1 SNHLY, CDR2 FYNNEI. CDR3 length equals 14 residues. This CDR3 is CASSEEGAVRGYTF. In DNA form, the CDR3 reads TGTGCCAGCAGTGAAGAGGGGGCAGTTCGTGGCTACACCTTC. Full variable domain (remainder filled in from reference TRBV2 and TRBJ1-2): EPEVTQTPSHQVTQMGQEVILRCVPISNHLYFYWYRQILGQKVEFLVSFYNNEISEKSEIFDDQFSVERPDGSNFTLKIRSTKLEDSAMYFCASSEEGAVRGYTFGSGTRLTVV.

This sequence joins TRBV27 and TRBJ2-3; 9 bases are a match to TRBD1. CDR1 MNHEY and CDR2 SMNVEV come from the germline V gene (reference sequence). The ends lost 5 bases at V and 6 bases at J; junction bases unmatched: 6. This CDR3 comprises 14 residues. The CDR3 bases are TGTGCCAGCAGTACTGACAGGGGGTGGGATACGCAGTATTTT. Amino acid sequence: CASSTDRGWDTQYF.

The chain links TRBV7-9 to TRBJ2-3; 7 bases match TRBD1. CDR1 is SEHNR, CDR2 FQNEAQ, per germline (reference sequence). V lost 5 bases and J lost 6; bases outside the gene matches: 14. CDR3 length: 16 residues. CDR3 residues: CASSIKQGSDWDTQYF. Written as DNA, the CDR3 is TGTGCCAGCAGCATTAAACAGGGGAGCGATTGGGATACGCAGTATTTT.

This rearrangement joins TRBV6-1 to TRBJ1-5, with unresolved D. Trimming left V 8 bases short and J 3 bases short, with 14 bases between. The CDR3 is 14 residues long. Germline CDR1 is MNHNS and CDR2 is SASEGT. CDR3 nucleotides: TGTGCCAGCGGAAGACAACCCATCAATCAGCCCCAGCATTTT. Translating gives CASGRQPINQPQHF.

The rearrangement links TRBV7-2 to TRBJ2-3; 7 nucleotides line up with TRBD2. The germline V gene has CDR1 SGHTA and CDR2 FQGNSA. With V trimmed by 3 bases and J by 4 bases, 4 bases remained unmatched. The CDR3 consists of 14 residues. The CDR3 sequence is CASSFAGAADTQYF. Written as DNA, the CDR3 is TGTGCCAGCAGCTTCGCGGGAGCCGCAGATACGCAGTATTTT.

The chain links TRBV18 to TRBJ1-1; perhaps TRBD1 as D (6 bases). CDR3 size: 14 residues. Germline V CDR1 and CDR2: KGHSH, LQKENI. Trimming removed 3 bases from V and 0 bases from J, with 8 bases in between. Here the CDR3 reads CASSPQGMNTEAFF. As DNA, the CDR3 is TGTGCCAGCTCACCGCAGGGGATGAACACTGAAGCTTTCTTT.

The chain uses TRBV6-6 and TRBJ2-7; 10 bases agree with TRBD1. V lost 4 bases, J lost 3 bases, and 3 bases stayed unmatched. In germline, CDR1 is MNHNY, CDR2 SVGAGI (reference sequence). The CDR3 runs to 14 residues. The CDR3, as DNA: TGTGCCAGCAGTTTGGACAGGGGGATCTACGAGCAGTACTTC. This codes for CASSLDRGIYEQYF.

The chain joins TRBV5-3 to TRBJ2-4; TRBD1 might be the D (6 bases). TRBV5-3 is labeled an ORF, and its function is uncertain. This CDR3 contains 16 residues. Deletions cut 4 bases from V and 0 bases from J, with 14 bases between. Here the CDR3 DNA reads TGTGCCAGAAGCCGACAGGAGATACTAGCCAAAAACATTCAGTACTTC. Translation: CARSRQEILAKNIQYF.

The chain has TRBV7-9 and TRBJ2-1, with 11 bases lining up with TRBD2. V lost 5 bases, J lost 0 bases, and 9 bases stayed unmatched. This CDR3 is built from 18 residues. Germline V gene data show CDR1 as SEHNR and CDR2 as FQNEAQ (reference sequence). The CDR3 is CASSPFATSGGSYNEQFF. The CDR3 bases are TGTGCCAGCAGCCCTTTCGCCACTAGCGGGGGCTCCTACAATGAGCAGTTCTTC.

The chain carries TRBV6-1 and TRBJ2-7, with 8 positions matching TRBD1. The CDR3 loop spans 14 amino acids. Germline assignment: CDR1 MNHNS and CDR2 SASEGT. V was pared by 6 bases and J by 5 bases, with 9 bases of the junction left unmatched. The CDR3 loop reads CASRPGQGRNEQYF. The CDR3 region has the DNA TGTGCCAGCAGACCCGGACAGGGAAGGAACGAGCAGTACTTC.

This chain links TRBV4-2 with TRBJ1-6; possible D gene TRBD1, 5 bases. The CDR3 spans 15 residues. Germline V CDR1 and CDR2: LGHNA, YNFKEQ. V shed 0 bases and J shed 10 bases, with 13 bases lying between them. This chain's CDR3 is CASSQDPRALSPLHF. The CDR3 DNA is TGTGCCAGCAGCCAAGATCCCAGGGCCCTATCACCCCTCCACTTT.

The J gene is TRBJ1-1, the V gene TRBV30; 7 positions agree with TRBD1. After removal of 4 bases from V and 6 bases from J, the junction contained 2 bases not matched to a gene. This CDR3 is 11 amino acids long. Per germline, CDR1 GTSNPN and CDR2 SVGIG (reference sequence). DNA for the CDR3: TGTGCCTGGAACAGGGGCCCTGAAGCTTTCTTT. It translates to CAWNRGPEAFF.

The chain is built from TRBV6-5 and TRBJ2-1, with unresolved D. Germline V gene lookup returns CDR1 MNHEY and CDR2 SVGAGI. V gave up 6 bases and J gave up 0 bases, with 12 bases separating them. The CDR3 loop spans 15 amino acids. The CDR3 region has the DNA TGTGCCAGCAGCCAAACAGCCGACTCCTACAATGAGCAGTTCTTC. It encodes CASSQTADSYNEQFF.